The clone carrying this T cell receptor beta chain was observed a handful of times. The antigen remains undetermined. Trimming stripped 7 bases from V and 5 bases from J, with 15 bases between. The CDR3 extends over 13 amino acids. Germline lookup yields CDR1 SGHTA and CDR2 FQGNSA. This sample was included in a study of CD8 T cells in ankylosing spondylitis. General study results and limits: Reportedly, disease-linked clones are significantly enriched in ankylosing spondylitis patients' matched synovial fluid. Before this, some motif variants had been reported in reactive arthritis synovial fluid and blood. Disease-linked clones, CD8+, were relatively rare in peripheral blood.

Preparation of TCR beta libraries was done by quantitative 5'-RACE with molecular barcodes. TCRdb called the 5' RACE reads again in MiXCR, with one record for every CDR3 protein. The sample shows 290,000 or so distinct CDR3 sequences, around 20% of them seen only once. The source material was blood, either unsorted or a sorted T cell fraction (not recorded which). The chain uses TRBV7-2 and TRBJ2-7; D is unresolved. The clonotype originates from a female donor with ankylosing spondylitis or in good health (not recorded which). The CDR3 region is CASTTFWTDEQYF. The DNA for the CDR3 is TGTGCCAGCACCACTTTTTGGACGGACGAGCAGTACTTC.